The 9 T cell receptor beta chains presented below share a single source sample, sequenced in a study of blood T cell repertoires in COVID-19. This table comes from immunoSEQ multiplex PCR, and its TCRdb copy is limited to in-frame clones, with some not included. The sample holds more than 65,000 clones; around 88% are singletons and the top ten take roughly 5.3%. Material: peripheral blood. Receptors originate from a woman over 75 with active or convalescent COVID-19.

The chain links TRBV9 to TRBJ2-3; D is perhaps TRBD1 (6 bases). Trimming left V 3 bases short and J 0 bases short, with 11 bases between. CDR1 and CDR2 from the germline V gene are SGDLS and YYNGEE. The CDR3 runs to 15 residues. CDR3: CASSAVDRSTDTQYF. The CDR3 nucleotides are TGTGCCAGCAGCGCCGTAGACAGGAGCACAGATACGCAGTATTTT.

The chain couples TRBV28 to TRBJ1-6, with D maybe TRBD1 (6 bases). V was clipped by 5 bases and J by 4 bases, with 12 bases between them. CDR1 and CDR2 (germline): MDHEN, SYDVKM. The CDR3 has 15 residues. CDR3 sequence (DNA): TGTGCCAGCAGTCCCCAACAGGGTTATAATTCACCCCTCCACTTT. Translating gives CASSPQQGYNSPLHF.

V gene TRBV7-8 combines with J gene TRBJ2-5; the match to TRBD1 covers 9 bases. Germline V gives CDR1 SGHVS, CDR2 FQNEAQ. V trimming: 4 bases; J trimming: 1 base; junction bases outside the gene matches: 16. The CDR3 runs 19 residues. The chain's CDR3 is CASSSPDRGRVGGQETQYF. CDR3 sequence (DNA): TGTGCCAGCAGCTCCCCGGACAGGGGAAGAGTAGGGGGCCAAGAGACCCAGTACTTC.

The chain combines TRBV10-2 with TRBJ2-1, with unresolved D. Germline V gives CDR1 WSHSY, CDR2 SAAADI. V was clipped by 3 bases and J by 3 bases, with 15 bases between them. There are 16 residues in the CDR3. This chain's CDR3 is CASSEIRRLNYNEQFF. The CDR3 DNA reads as TGCGCCAGCAGTGAAATAAGGCGGCTGAACTACAATGAGCAGTTCTTC.

This chain links TRBV5-1 with TRBJ2-7; D is ambiguous. This CDR3 is 13 amino acids long. CDR1 SGHRS and CDR2 YFSETQ come from the germline V gene. V was pared by 0 bases and J by 6 bases, with 10 bases between. CDR3 nucleotides: TGCGCCAGCAGCTTGGCCAGGTTAGGCGAGCAGTACTTC. This codes for CASSLARLGEQYF.

The J gene is TRBJ2-7, the V gene TRBV28, with 8 bases lining up with TRBD2. The CDR3 sequence is 13 residues long. From germline, CDR1 is MDHEN and CDR2 SYDVKM. V lost 8 bases, J lost 5 bases, and 8 bases stayed unmatched. The CDR3 DNA follows: TGTGCCAGCTCCGACGGGGGGGCGCACGAGCAGTACTTC. Translation: CASSDGGAHEQYF.

DNA for the CDR3: TGTGCCAGCAGCTTTCGACAGGGAGGCGAGCAGTACTTC. This sequence encodes CASSFRQGGEQYF. The genes are TRBV12-3 or TRBV12-4 and TRBJ2-7; D is perhaps TRBD1 (7 bases). The CDR3 totals 13 residues. Trimming took 6 bases from V and 6 from J, leaving 15 bases between them.

The rearrangement joins TRBV27 to TRBJ2-2, with D maybe TRBD2 (5 bases). Germline V gives CDR1 MNHEY, CDR2 SMNVEV (reference sequence). This CDR3 region has 15 residues. The V end was cut by 8 bases, the J end by 3 bases, with 16 bases between. For the CDR3, the DNA is TGTGCCAGCTCCTGGGCTGCCGGGGACACCGGGGAGCTGTTTTTT. This sequence encodes CASSWAAGDTGELFF.

The rearrangement links TRBV6-2 or TRBV6-3 to TRBJ1-2, with no clear D. Germline-derived CDR1 and CDR2 are MNHEY and SVGEGT. The CDR3 is 15 amino acids. The V gene lost 0 bases and the J gene lost 2 bases, with 10 bases spanning the gap. The CDR3, as DNA: TGTGCCAGCAGTTACTCGAGGGCAGGAAACTATGGCTACACCTTC. Amino acid sequence: CASSYSRAGNYGYTF.